Listed below are T cell receptor beta chains from one sample, sequenced in a study of blood T cell repertoires in COVID-19. Measured with immunoSEQ multiplex PCR; TCRdb has only the in-frame clones, and not every one. The table lists hundreds of thousands of clones, around four fifths of them singletons. The sample consisted of peripheral blood. The receptors come from a woman aged 50 to 60 with active or convalescent COVID-19. Both conserved end residues are part of each CDR3. A D gene is named only where the DNA matches it firmly. Where a row states a size, it is once, few, many or the class of an expanded clone; other rows omit it.

j_call	v_call	d_call	clone_size	cdr3_aa	cdr3_nt
TRBJ1-1	TRBV7-7	TRBD1	-	CASRPPPQVLPRGGRETEAFF	TGTGCCAGCAGGCCCCCTCCCCAGGTACTACCCCGAGGGGGCCGGGAGACTGAAGCTTTCTTT
TRBJ2-3	TRBV7-6	TRBD2	-	CASSLGAGASTDTQYF	TGTGCCAGCAGCTTAGGAGCGGGGGCTAGCACAGATACGCAGTATTTT
TRBJ1-2	TRBV7-8	TRBD1	-	CASSPWPLQGGYTF	TGTGCCAGCAGCCCTTGGCCTTTACAGGGGGGCTACACCTTC
TRBJ2-1	TRBV5-1	TRBD2	-	CASSKRGGVGAANEQFF	TGCGCCAGCAGCAAGCGTGGGGGGGTAGGAGCGGCCAATGAGCAGTTCTTC
TRBJ2-7	TRBV7-2	TRBD2	-	CASSPRTSGSYEQYF	TGTGCCAGCAGCCCTCGGACTAGCGGGTCCTACGAGCAGTACTTC
TRBJ2-1	TRBV24-1	TRBD2	-	CATSDSPGTSGTSYNEQFF	TGTGCCACCAGTGATTCGCCCGGGACTAGCGGGACCTCCTACAATGAGCAGTTCTTC
TRBJ1-1	TRBV29-1	-	-	CSVPAALMNTEAFF	TGCAGCGTTCCCGCAGCGTTAATGAACACTGAAGCTTTCTTT
TRBJ1-5	TRBV28	-	-	CASSRQAGNQPQHF	TGTGCCAGCAGCCGACAGGCCGGCAATCAGCCCCAGCATTTT
TRBJ1-6	TRBV19	-	-	CASSTLGGLGNSPLHF	TGTGCCAGTAGTACCCTCGGGGGGCTAGGAAATTCACCCCTCCACTTT
TRBJ2-1	TRBV6-6	TRBD2	few	CASSLPSGLAGYNEQFF	TGTGCCAGCAGTCTCCCTTCCGGCCTAGCGGGCTACAATGAGCAGTTCTTC
TRBJ1-4	TRBV5-6	-	once	CASSPEGRGSEKLFF	TGTGCCAGCAGCCCTGAAGGTCGAGGTTCCGAAAAACTGTTTTTT
TRBJ1-3	TRBV5-1	TRBD1	-	CASSKTLQGAGNTIYF	TGCGCCAGCAGCAAGACCCTACAGGGGGCTGGAAACACCATATATTTT
TRBJ2-7	TRBV29-1	TRBD2	once	CSVEWPAGTYEQYF	TGCAGCGTTGAGTGGCCAGCGGGAACCTACGAGCAGTACTTC
TRBJ1-1	TRBV5-6	-	-	CASSLVRGLIRGGTEAFF	TGTGCCAGCAGCCTGGTCAGGGGTCTAATAAGAGGAGGCACTGAAGCTTTCTTT
TRBJ2-2	TRBV4-2	-	-	CASSQGLVTNTGELFF	TGTGCCAGCAGCCAAGGACTAGTTACGAACACCGGGGAGCTGTTTTTT
TRBJ2-6	TRBV7-2	-	few	CASSSGTGANVLTF	TGTGCCAGCAGCTCAGGGACTGGGGCCAACGTCCTGACTTTC
TRBJ2-1	TRBV7-9	-	-	CASSLAGTHTEQFF	TGTGCCAGCAGCTTAGCCGGGACTCACACTGAGCAGTTCTTC
TRBJ1-1	TRBV9	-	-	CASSGQGGGAQTEAFF	TGTGCCAGCAGCGGTCAGGGTGGAGGGGCGCAAACTGAAGCTTTCTTT
TRBJ2-7	TRBV11-2	-	-	CASSYYRAGSPYEQYF	TGTGCCAGCAGTTACTATCGGGCGGGTTCACCTTACGAGCAGTACTTC
TRBJ1-2	TRBV15	-	-	CATSKDSFYGYTF	TGTGCCACCAGCAAGGACAGTTTCTATGGCTACACCTTC
TRBJ2-1	TRBV7-2	TRBD2	-	CASSPNLAGSSYNEQFF	TGTGCCAGCAGCCCAAATCTAGCGGGAAGCTCCTACAATGAGCAGTTCTTC
TRBJ1-1	TRBV12-3/TRBV12-4	-	-	CASSPGENTEAFF	TGTGCCAGCAGCCCAGGGGAGAACACTGAAGCTTTCTTT
TRBJ2-7	TRBV12-3/TRBV12-4	-	-	CASMLGGGEQYF	TGTGCCAGCATGTTAGGCGGCGGCGAGCAGTACTTC
TRBJ2-1	TRBV6-2/TRBV6-3	TRBD2	-	CASSWGLAGARMNEQFF	TGTGCCAGCAGCTGGGGACTAGCGGGAGCCAGGATGAATGAGCAGTTCTTC
TRBJ2-7	TRBV3-1/TRBV3-2	-	-	CASSPGMAEYEQYF	TGTGCCAGCAGCCCAGGGATGGCGGAATACGAGCAGTACTTC
TRBJ2-5	TRBV7-7	-	-	CASSLRVQETQYF	TGTGCCAGCAGCCTCCGGGTCCAAGAGACCCAGTACTTC
TRBJ2-1	TRBV4-2	TRBD2	once	CASSHYDSGSSYNEQFF	TGTGCCAGCAGCCATTATGATAGCGGGAGCTCCTACAATGAGCAGTTCTTC
TRBJ1-1	TRBV30	TRBD1	-	CAWREGQGSTEAFF	TGTGCCTGGAGGGAAGGACAGGGAAGCACTGAAGCTTTCTTT
TRBJ2-3	TRBV4-1	TRBD1	-	CASSLGQGQTDTQYF	TGCGCCAGCAGCCTTGGACAGGGGCAGACAGATACGCAGTATTTT
TRBJ2-7	TRBV2	-	few	CASSPLYEQYF	TGTGCCAGCAGTCCCTTATACGAGCAGTACTTC
TRBJ2-7	TRBV28	-	-	CASSLPHREQYF	TGTGCCAGCAGTTTACCTCATCGGGAGCAGTACTTC
TRBJ2-3	TRBV6-5	TRBD2	-	CASRRTSGRQDTQYF	TGTGCCAGCCGACGGACTAGCGGGAGGCAAGATACGCAGTATTTT
TRBJ2-7	TRBV6-2/TRBV6-3	-	-	CASSPTGFHEQYF	TGTGCCAGCAGCCCTACAGGGTTCCACGAGCAGTACTTC
TRBJ2-7	TRBV7-2	TRBD1	-	CASSLYLGQGEQYF	TGTGCCAGCAGCCTATATCTAGGACAGGGTGAGCAGTACTTC
TRBJ1-2	TRBV3-1/TRBV3-2	-	once	CASSQARGGVGYTF	TGTGCCAGCAGCCAGGCCAGGGGAGGGGTTGGCTACACCTTC
TRBJ2-3	TRBV5-5	TRBD1	once	CASSLFSGTGETQYF	TGTGCCAGCAGCTTGTTTTCAGGGACAGGGGAAACGCAGTATTTT
TRBJ1-5	TRBV7-8	-	few	CASSPRSGVQPQHF	TGTGCCAGCAGCCCCCGGTCGGGAGTTCAGCCCCAGCATTTT
TRBJ1-1	TRBV13	-	few	CASSLGLLRNTEAFF	TGTGCCAGCAGCTTAGGTTTGCTGAGGAACACTGAAGCTTTCTTT
TRBJ2-2	TRBV6-8	-	-	CASSPTGRELFF	TGTGCCAGCAGTCCCACGGGAAGGGAGCTGTTTTTT
TRBJ1-1	TRBV6-5	-	-	CASTQTGTEAFF	TGTGCCAGCACCCAAACCGGGACAGAAGCTTTCTTT
TRBJ1-4	TRBV28	TRBD1	many	CASSLPTGLGEKLFF	TGTGCCAGCAGCCTACCGACAGGGCTAGGTGAAAAACTGTTTTTT
TRBJ1-4	TRBV2	-	-	CASSVQGTGTNEKLFF	TGTGCCAGCAGTGTTCAGGGTACCGGGACTAATGAAAAACTGTTTTTT
TRBJ1-6	TRBV11-1	TRBD1	-	CASASRDRGFSPLHF	TGTGCCAGCGCCTCTAGAGACAGGGGGTTTTCACCCCTCCACTTT
TRBJ1-6	TRBV28	TRBD1	few	CASRTGQGNSPLHF	TGTGCCAGCAGAACAGGACAGGGGAATTCACCCCTCCACTTT
TRBJ2-1	TRBV2	-	-	CASSYHGEQFF	TGTGCCAGCAGTTATCACGGTGAGCAGTTCTTC
TRBJ1-1	TRBV9	-	-	CASSPRQEGGLEAFF	TGTGCCAGCAGCCCCCGACAGGAAGGAGGTCTTGAAGCTTTCTTT
TRBJ1-2	TRBV3-1/TRBV3-2	-	-	CASSFLRLNYGYTF	TGTGCCAGCAGCTTCCTACGACTAAACTATGGCTACACCTTC
TRBJ1-3	TRBV10-2	-	-	CASSESWGRNTIYF	TGCGCCAGCAGTGAGTCTTGGGGCCGAAACACCATATATTTT
TRBJ2-7	TRBV5-6	TRBD1	-	CASSRDRVTYEQYF	TGTGCCAGCAGCCGGGACAGGGTGACCTACGAGCAGTACTTC
TRBJ2-5	TRBV5-4	-	-	CASSLGQVQETQYF	TGTGCCAGCAGCTTGGGGCAGGTCCAAGAGACCCAGTACTTC
TRBJ1-5	TRBV19	-	once	CASSILGGGRGQPQHF	TGTGCCAGTAGTATTTTAGGCGGGGGGCGCGGTCAGCCCCAGCATTTT
TRBJ1-5	TRBV19	TRBD1	-	CASSLQGARGNQPQHF	TGTGCCAGTAGTCTACAGGGGGCGCGAGGCAATCAGCCCCAGCATTTT
TRBJ2-2	TRBV4-1	-	few	CASSPRWPGDTGELFF	TGCGCCAGCAGCCCTAGGTGGCCCGGGGACACCGGGGAGCTGTTTTTT
TRBJ2-7	TRBV25-1	-	-	CASSMGGGQYF	TGTGCCAGCAGTATGGGAGGCGGGCAGTACTTC
TRBJ2-1	TRBV1	-	-	CTSSQDRGSPIPHNEQFF	TGCACCAGCAGCCAAGATCGCGGGTCCCCTATCCCACATAATGAGCAGTTCTTC
TRBJ2-1	TRBV7-3	-	-	CASSRHPLNLFF	TGTGCCAGCAGCAGACACCCATTAAACCTGTTCTTC
TRBJ2-5	TRBV15	-	-	CATSSDTGRETQYF	TGTGCCACCAGCAGTGACACAGGGCGGGAGACCCAGTACTTC
TRBJ2-1	TRBV19	TRBD2	-	CASSIQVRIAGVPEQFF	TGTGCCAGTAGTATCCAGGTTCGGATAGCGGGAGTTCCTGAGCAGTTCTTC
TRBJ1-1	TRBV2	-	few	CARIQGREAFF	TGTGCCAGGATACAGGGTCGGGAAGCTTTCTTT